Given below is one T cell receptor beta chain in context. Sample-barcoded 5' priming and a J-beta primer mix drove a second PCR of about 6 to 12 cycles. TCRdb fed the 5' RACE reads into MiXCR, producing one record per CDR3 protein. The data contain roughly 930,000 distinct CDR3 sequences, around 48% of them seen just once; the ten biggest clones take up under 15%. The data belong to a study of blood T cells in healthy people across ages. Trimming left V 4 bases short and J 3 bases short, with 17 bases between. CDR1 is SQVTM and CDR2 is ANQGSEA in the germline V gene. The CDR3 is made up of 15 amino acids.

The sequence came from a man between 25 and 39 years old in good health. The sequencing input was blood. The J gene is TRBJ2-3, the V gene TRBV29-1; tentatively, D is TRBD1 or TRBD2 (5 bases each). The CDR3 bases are TGCAGCGTTGTTCGCGACGGGGCCGGTACAGATACGCAGTATTTT. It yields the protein CSVVRDGAGTDTQYF.